Shown below are 3 T cell receptor beta chains from a single sample sequenced in a study of regulatory T cells in long-lasting Graves disease. Time point: newly diagnosed GD, antithyroid drugs for less than 3 months. Preparation of the TCR library used RNA extracted from PBMCs. In building TCR beta libraries, iRepertoire HTBI primers were used together with Arm-PCR of CDR3 regions. TCRdb fed the multiplex PCR reads into MiXCR, producing one record per CDR3 protein. The sample includes roughly 420,000 distinct CDR3 sequences, 15% to 19% of them seen just once. This specimen consisted of peripheral blood mononuclear cells (PBMCs), obtained at new diagnosis, from a patient treated with antithyroid drugs. These receptors were obtained from a female donor with Graves disease.

The CDR3 reads CASSQRAGGLSTFDTQYF. The DNA of the CDR3 is TGCGCCAGCAGCCAACGGGCAGGGGGGCTTTCCACGTTTGATACGCAGTATTTT. This chain joins TRBV4-1 and TRBJ2-3, with D perhaps TRBD1 (7 bases). V was trimmed by 2 bases and J by 6 bases, leaving 24 bases between them. This CDR3 spans 18 amino acids. Germline CDR1 reads MGHRA; CDR2 reads YSYEKL.

This clonotype was found many times. This rearrangement joins TRBV5-1 to TRBJ1-2; 8 positions match TRBD1. The V gene's germline CDR1 is SGHRS and CDR2 YFSETQ. J was trimmed by 5 bases and V by 5 bases; bases with no gene match: 11. This CDR3 contains 15 residues. CDR3 nucleotide sequence: TGCGCCAGCAGGGGCCGGACAGGGCGCAAATATGGCTACACCTTC. As protein: CASRGRTGRKYGYTF.

This clonotype was observed a handful of times. The chain combines TRBV28 with TRBJ2-5; no reliable D call. This CDR3 has 16 amino acids. Between the trimmed V and J ends, which lost 5 bases and 2 bases, there was a span of 18 bases. CDR1 and CDR2 (germline): MDHEN, SYDVKM. The CDR3 region has the DNA TGTGCCAGCAGTCTCGGCGCCAGCGTCCTACAAGAGACCCAGTACTTC. As protein: CASSLGASVLQETQYF.